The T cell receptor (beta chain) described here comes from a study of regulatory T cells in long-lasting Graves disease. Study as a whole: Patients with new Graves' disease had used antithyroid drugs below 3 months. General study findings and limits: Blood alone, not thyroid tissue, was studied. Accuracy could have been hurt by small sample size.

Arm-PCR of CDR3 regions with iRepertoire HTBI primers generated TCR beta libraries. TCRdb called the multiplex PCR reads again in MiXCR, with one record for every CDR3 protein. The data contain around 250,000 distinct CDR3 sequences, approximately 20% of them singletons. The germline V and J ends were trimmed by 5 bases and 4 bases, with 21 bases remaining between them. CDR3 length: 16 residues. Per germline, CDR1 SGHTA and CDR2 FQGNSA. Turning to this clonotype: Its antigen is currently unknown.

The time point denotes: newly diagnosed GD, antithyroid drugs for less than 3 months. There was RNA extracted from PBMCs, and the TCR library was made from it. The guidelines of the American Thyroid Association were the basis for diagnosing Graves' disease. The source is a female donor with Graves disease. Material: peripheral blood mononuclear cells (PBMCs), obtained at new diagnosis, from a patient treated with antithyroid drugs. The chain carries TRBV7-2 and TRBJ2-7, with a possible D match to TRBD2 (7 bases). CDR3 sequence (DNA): TGTGCCAGCAGCCCCGGACTGGGGGGGCGAGGTTACGAGCAGTACTTC. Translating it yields CASSPGLGGRGYEQYF.